This entry features one TCR beta chain sequence. Its antigen is unknown. The CDR3 regions of TCR beta were amplified from RNA transcripts. First-round RT-PCR targeting the TCR CDR3 was performed with the HTBI primer set. Using its own MiXCR run on the multiplex PCR reads, TCRdb lists one record per CDR3 protein. The profile shows fewer than 600,000 distinct CDR3 sequences, under 15% of them singletons. This record comes from a study of T cells in Graves' hyperthyroidism and ophthalmopathy. Newly diagnosed hyperthyroidism patients aged 18 to 65 years had disease lasting under 2 months. Patients were excluded because of uncontrolled infection, other autoimmune disease, pregnancy or lactation. Cells are PBMCs isolated from over 7.5 ml of fresh blood. The germline V gene encodes CDR1 DFQATT and CDR2 SNEGSKA (reference sequence). Unmatched junction bases numbered 13, after V lost 1 base and J lost 7 bases. The CDR3 is 17 amino acids.

Whole-study findings and limits: Blood also contained most expanded thyroid clonotypes above 0.001.

The V and J genes are TRBV20-1 and TRBJ1-4, with 9 bases fitting TRBD1. This clonotype originated in a woman aged 18 to 35 with Graves' hyperthyroidism. The sequenced sample consisted of blood. The DNA for the CDR3 is TGCAGTGCTAGAGCCCGGACAGGGGCAACTGTGAGTGAAAAACTGTTTTTT. Translated: CSARARTGATVSEKLFF.